A single sample is the source of the 3 T cell receptor beta chains below, sequenced in a study of neurological immune-mediated disorders. TCRdb ran MiXCR on the 5' RACE reads and lists one entry per CDR3 protein. Here the sample spans about 18,000 distinct CDR3 sequences, 9.5% to 12% being singletons. Sequences were obtained from CD8+ T cells from blood. Receptors were obtained from a woman in her forties or fifties in good health.

This clonotype occurred many times. The rearrangement links TRBV5-1 to TRBJ2-1; TRBD2 matches at 7 bases. The V gene end was trimmed by 0 bases and the J gene end by 0 bases; junction bases not matched to a gene: 9. The CDR3 extends over 18 amino acids. Per germline, CDR1 SGHRS and CDR2 YFSETQ. The CDR3 reads CASSLVGGSFRSYNEQFF. CDR3 DNA sequence: TGCGCCAGCAGCTTGGTGGGCGGGAGTTTTCGCTCCTACAATGAGCAGTTCTTC.

This clonotype ranks as medium-sized. The rearrangement joins TRBV20-1 to TRBJ2-1, with D possibly TRBD2 on 6 matching bases. The V end lost 6 bases, the J end lost 6 bases, and 12 bases lay between the germline ends. Germline CDR1 is DFQATT and CDR2 is SNEGSKA (reference sequence). The CDR3 spans 12 residues. The CDR3 here is CSASRDSNEQFF. The DNA for the CDR3 is TGCAGTGCCTCCCGGGACTCCAATGAGCAGTTCTTC.

The V and J genes are TRBV6-6 and TRBJ2-3, with TRBD2 matching over 8 bases. With V trimmed by 4 bases and J by 4 bases, 7 bases remained unmatched. CDR1 is MNHNY and CDR2 is SVGAGI in the germline V gene (reference sequence). The CDR3 consists of 15 residues. The CDR3 loop reads CASSLGREASDTQYF. CDR3 DNA sequence: TGTGCCAGCAGTTTAGGGCGGGAGGCCTCAGATACGCAGTATTTT.